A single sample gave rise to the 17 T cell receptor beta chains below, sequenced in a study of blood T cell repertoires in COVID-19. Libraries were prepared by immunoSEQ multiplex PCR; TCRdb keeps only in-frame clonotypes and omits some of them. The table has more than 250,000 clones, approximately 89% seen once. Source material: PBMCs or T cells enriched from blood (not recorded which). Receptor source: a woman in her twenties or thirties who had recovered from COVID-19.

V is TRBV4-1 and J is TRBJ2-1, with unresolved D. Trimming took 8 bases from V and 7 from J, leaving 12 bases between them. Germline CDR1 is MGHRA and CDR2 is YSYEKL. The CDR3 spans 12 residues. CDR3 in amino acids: CASSLTGNEQFF. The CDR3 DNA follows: TGCGCCAGCTCCTTAACCGGTAATGAGCAGTTCTTC.

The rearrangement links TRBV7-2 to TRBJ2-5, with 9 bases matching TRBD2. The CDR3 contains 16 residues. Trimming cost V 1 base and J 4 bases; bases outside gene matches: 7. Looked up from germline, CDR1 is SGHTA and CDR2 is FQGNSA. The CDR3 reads CASSLEGASGVETQYF. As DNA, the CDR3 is TGTGCCAGCAGCTTAGAAGGGGCTAGCGGGGTAGAGACCCAGTACTTC.

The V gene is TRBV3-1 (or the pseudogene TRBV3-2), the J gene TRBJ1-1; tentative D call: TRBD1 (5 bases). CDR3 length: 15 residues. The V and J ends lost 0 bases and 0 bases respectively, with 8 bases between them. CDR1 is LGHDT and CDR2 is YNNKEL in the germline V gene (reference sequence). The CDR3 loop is CASSQDATVNTEAFF. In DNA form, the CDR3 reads TGTGCCAGCAGCCAAGATGCGACAGTGAACACTGAAGCTTTCTTT.

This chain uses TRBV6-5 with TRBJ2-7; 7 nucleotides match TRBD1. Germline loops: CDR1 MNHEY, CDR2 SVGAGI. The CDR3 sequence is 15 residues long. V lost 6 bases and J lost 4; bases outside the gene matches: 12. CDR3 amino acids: CASRRDREGEYEQYF. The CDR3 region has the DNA TGTGCCAGCAGGCGTGACAGGGAAGGGGAATACGAGCAGTACTTC.

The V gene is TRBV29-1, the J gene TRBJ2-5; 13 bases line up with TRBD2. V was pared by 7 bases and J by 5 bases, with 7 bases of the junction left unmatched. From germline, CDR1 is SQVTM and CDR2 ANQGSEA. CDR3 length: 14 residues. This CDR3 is CSASGLAGVETQYF. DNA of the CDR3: TGCAGCGCGTCCGGACTAGCGGGGGTTGAGACCCAGTACTTC.

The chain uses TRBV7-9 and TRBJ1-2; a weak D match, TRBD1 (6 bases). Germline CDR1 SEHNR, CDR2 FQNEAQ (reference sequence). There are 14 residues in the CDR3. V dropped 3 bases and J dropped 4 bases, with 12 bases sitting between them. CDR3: CASSLGGPGYGYTF. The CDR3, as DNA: TGTGCCAGCAGCTTGGGGGGGCCTGGCTATGGCTACACCTTC.

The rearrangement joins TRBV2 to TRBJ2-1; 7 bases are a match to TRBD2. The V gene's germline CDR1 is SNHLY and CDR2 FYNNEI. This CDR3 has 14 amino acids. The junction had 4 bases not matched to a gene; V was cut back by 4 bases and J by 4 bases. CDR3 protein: CASSALAVYNEQFF. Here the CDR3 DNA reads TGTGCCAGCAGTGCTCTAGCGGTATACAATGAGCAGTTCTTC.

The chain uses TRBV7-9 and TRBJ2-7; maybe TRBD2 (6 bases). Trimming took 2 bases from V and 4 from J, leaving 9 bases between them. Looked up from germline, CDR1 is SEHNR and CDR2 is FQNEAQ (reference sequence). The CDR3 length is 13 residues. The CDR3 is CASSLSSGYEQYF. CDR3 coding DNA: TGTGCCAGCAGCTTAAGCAGCGGGTACGAGCAGTACTTC.

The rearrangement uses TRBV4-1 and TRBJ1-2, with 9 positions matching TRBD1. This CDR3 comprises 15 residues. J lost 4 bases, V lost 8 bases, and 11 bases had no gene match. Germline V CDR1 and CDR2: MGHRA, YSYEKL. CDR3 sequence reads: CASREPGTGTYGYTF. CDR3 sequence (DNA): TGCGCCAGCCGCGAGCCTGGGACAGGGACCTATGGCTACACCTTC.

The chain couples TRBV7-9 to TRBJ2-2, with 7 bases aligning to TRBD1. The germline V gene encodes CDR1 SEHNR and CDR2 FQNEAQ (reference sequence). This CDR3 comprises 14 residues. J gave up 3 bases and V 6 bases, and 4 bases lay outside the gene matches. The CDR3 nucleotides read TGTGCCAGCAGTCGGGACAGCTACACCGGGGAGCTGTTTTTT. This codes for CASSRDSYTGELFF.

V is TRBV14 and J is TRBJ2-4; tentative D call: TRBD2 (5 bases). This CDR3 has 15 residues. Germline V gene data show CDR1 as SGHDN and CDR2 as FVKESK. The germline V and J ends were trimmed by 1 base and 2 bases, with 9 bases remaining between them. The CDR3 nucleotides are TGTGCCAGCAGCCAAGTCGAGGGAACCAAAAACATTCAGTACTTC. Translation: CASSQVEGTKNIQYF. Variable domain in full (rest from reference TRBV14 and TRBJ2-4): EAGVTQFPSHSVIEKGQTVTLRCDPISGHDNLYWYRRVMGKEIKFLLHFVKESKQDESGMPNNRFLAERTGGTYSTLKVQPAELEDSGVYFCASSQVEGTKNIQYFGAGTRLSVL.

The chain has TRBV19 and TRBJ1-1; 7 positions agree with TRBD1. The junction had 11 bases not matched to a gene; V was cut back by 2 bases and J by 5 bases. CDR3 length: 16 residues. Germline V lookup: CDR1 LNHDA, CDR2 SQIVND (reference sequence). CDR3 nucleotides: TGTGCCAGTAGTATATACTCGGGACAGCGAAGGACTGAAGCTTTCTTT. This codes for CASSIYSGQRRTEAFF. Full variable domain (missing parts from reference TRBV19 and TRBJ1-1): DGGITQSPKYLFRKEGQNVTLSCEQNLNHDAMYWYRQDPGQGLRLIYYSQIVNDFQKGDIAEGYSVSREKKESFPLTVTSAQKNPTAFYLCASSIYSGQRRTEAFFGQGTRLTVV.

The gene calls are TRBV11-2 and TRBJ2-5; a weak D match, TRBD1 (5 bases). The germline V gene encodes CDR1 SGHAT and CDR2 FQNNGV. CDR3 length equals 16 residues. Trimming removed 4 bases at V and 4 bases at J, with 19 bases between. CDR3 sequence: CASSSGIYGAGETQYF. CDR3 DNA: TGTGCCAGCAGCTCAGGGATTTATGGGGCCGGAGAGACCCAGTACTTC.

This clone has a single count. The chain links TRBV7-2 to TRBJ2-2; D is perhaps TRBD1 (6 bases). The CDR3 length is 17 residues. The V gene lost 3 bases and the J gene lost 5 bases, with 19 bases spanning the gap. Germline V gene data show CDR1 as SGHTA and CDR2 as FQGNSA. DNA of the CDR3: TGTGCCAGCAGCTTCCCCTTACACAGGGACGGGACCGGGGAGCTGTTTTTT. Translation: CASSFPLHRDGTGELFF.

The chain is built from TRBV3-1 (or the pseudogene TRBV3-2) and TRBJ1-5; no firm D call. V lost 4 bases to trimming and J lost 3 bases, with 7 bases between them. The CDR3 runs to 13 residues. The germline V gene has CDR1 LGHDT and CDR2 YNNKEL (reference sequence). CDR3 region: CASSRGDNQPQHF. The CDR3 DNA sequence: TGTGCCAGCAGCCGGGGAGACAATCAGCCCCAGCATTTT.

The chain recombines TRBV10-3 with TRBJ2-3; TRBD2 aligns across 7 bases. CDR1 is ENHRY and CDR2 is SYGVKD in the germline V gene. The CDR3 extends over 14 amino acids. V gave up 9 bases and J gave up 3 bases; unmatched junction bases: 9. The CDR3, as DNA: TGTGCCATAAACCCCTCGGGAGGTACAGATACGCAGTATTTT. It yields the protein CAINPSGGTDTQYF.

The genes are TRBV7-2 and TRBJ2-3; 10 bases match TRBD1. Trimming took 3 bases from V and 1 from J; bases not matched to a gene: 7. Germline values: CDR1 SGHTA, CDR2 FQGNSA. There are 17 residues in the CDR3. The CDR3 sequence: CASSLSLGTGGTDTQYF. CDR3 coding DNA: TGTGCCAGCAGCTTGAGTCTAGGGACAGGGGGCACAGATACGCAGTATTTT.